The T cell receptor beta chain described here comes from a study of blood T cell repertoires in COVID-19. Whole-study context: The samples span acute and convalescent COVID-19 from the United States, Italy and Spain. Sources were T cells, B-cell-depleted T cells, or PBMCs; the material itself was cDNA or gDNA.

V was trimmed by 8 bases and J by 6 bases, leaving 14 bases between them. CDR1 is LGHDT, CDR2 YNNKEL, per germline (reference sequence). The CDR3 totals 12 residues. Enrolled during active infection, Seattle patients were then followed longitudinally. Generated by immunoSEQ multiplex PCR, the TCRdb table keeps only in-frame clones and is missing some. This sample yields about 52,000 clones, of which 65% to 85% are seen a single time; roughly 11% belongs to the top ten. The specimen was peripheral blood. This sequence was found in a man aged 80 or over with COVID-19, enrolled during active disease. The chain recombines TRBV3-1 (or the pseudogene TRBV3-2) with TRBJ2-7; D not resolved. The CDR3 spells CASGPTTGEQYV. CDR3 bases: TGTGCCAGCGGTCCCACCACCGGCGAGCAGTACGTC.